The T cell receptor (beta chain) described here comes from a study of cytomegalovirus exposure and HLA in healthy donors. 13 Jbeta primers and 60 Vbeta primers were used for the PCR. The assay was immunoSEQ multiplex PCR, and TCRdb's table has in-frame clones only and misses some. The sample includes about 170,000 clones, 77% of them seen just once. Germline V gene data show CDR1 as SGHAT and CDR2 as FQNNGV. This CDR3 comprises 16 residues. V was clipped by 2 bases and J by 8 bases; unmatched bases: 13. As for the donors, each was a healthy bone marrow donor. The sequenced material came from PBMCs. The chain combines TRBV11-2 with TRBJ2-7; TRBD2 agrees at 9 bases. The clonotype was recovered from a female donor in good health and CMV-seronegative. Here the CDR3 DNA reads TGTGCCAGCAGCTTATGGCGTCCTAGCGGGACATACCAGCAGTACTTC. Residues: CASSLWRPSGTYQQYF.